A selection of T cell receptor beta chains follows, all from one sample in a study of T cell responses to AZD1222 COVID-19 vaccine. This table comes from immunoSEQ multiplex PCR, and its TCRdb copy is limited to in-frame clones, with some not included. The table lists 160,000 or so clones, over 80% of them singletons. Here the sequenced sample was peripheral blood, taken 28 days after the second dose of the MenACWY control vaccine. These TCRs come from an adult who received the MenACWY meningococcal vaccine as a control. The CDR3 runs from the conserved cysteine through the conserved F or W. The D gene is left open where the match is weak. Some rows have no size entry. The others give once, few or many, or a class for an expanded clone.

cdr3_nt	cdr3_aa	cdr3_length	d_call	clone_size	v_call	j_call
TGTGCCAGCAGCTCCGGACAGATTCCAATGAACACTGAAGCTTTCTTT	CASSSGQIPMNTEAFF	16	-	-	TRBV7-2	TRBJ1-1
TGTGCCAGCTCACGCGGGACTAGCGGGCTAAGCACAGATACGCAGTATTTT	CASSRGTSGLSTDTQYF	17	TRBD2	-	TRBV18	TRBJ2-3
TGTGCCAGCAGCTTCCGATCCTATGGCTACACCTTC	CASSFRSYGYTF	12	-	-	TRBV5-6	TRBJ1-2
TGTGCCAGCACTTTACCCTATGGGCCCCAGCATTTT	CASTLPYGPQHF	12	-	-	TRBV6-6	TRBJ1-5
TGTGCCAGCAGTCGTGGGGGGGAGATTAGACCCCAGCATTTT	CASSRGGEIRPQHF	14	-	-	TRBV28	TRBJ1-5
TGTGCCAGCGCTAGGGGAGCCCAGTACTTC	CASARGAQYF	10	-	-	TRBV6-5	TRBJ2-5
TGTGCCAGCAGCAAGGCCCAGACAGGGGGCGCCCGGGCGGGCTACACCTTC	CASSKAQTGGARAGYTF	17	-	-	TRBV21-1	TRBJ1-2
TGTGCCGGGACTAGCGGGACCTACGAGCAGTACTTC	CAGTSGTYEQYF	12	TRBD2	once	TRBV30	TRBJ2-7
TGTGCCAGCAGTGGACGGGGGTATGAAAAACTGTTTTTT	CASSGRGYEKLFF	13	-	-	TRBV28	TRBJ1-4
TGTGCCAGCAGCCGCTACCTCTTGGGGATTAGCGGGGCGTACCAAGAGACCCAGTACTTC	CASSRYLLGISGAYQETQYF	20	TRBD2	-	TRBV14	TRBJ2-5
TGTGCCAGCAGTTTACTATTAGGGGGGGGTCGGCAGCCCCAGCATTTT	CASSLLLGGGRQPQHF	16	-	-	TRBV28	TRBJ1-5
TGCGCCAGCAGCTTTTCGACAGGAGAGAACACTGAAGCTTTCTTT	CASSFSTGENTEAFF	15	-	-	TRBV5-1	TRBJ1-1
TGTGCCATCAGCGGGTCCCAAGAGACCCAGTACTTC	CAISGSQETQYF	12	-	-	TRBV10-3	TRBJ2-5
TGTGCCAGCAGTTTATTCCCGGGAACAGGGGGCGAAGCTTTCTTT	CASSLFPGTGGEAFF	15	TRBD1	-	TRBV27	TRBJ1-1
TGTGCCAGCAGCAGAACAGGGGACACTGAAGCTTTCTTT	CASSRTGDTEAFF	13	TRBD1	-	TRBV12-3/TRBV12-4	TRBJ1-1
TGTGCCAGCAGCCCCGCTACGGGACCCTACAATGAGCAGTTCTTC	CASSPATGPYNEQFF	15	-	-	TRBV7-7	TRBJ2-1
TGTGCCAGTAGTATAGACAGATACAATCAGCCCCAGCATTTT	CASSIDRYNQPQHF	14	-	-	TRBV19	TRBJ1-5
TGTGCCAGCAGTGTCCTGGCACTTACCTTTGCAACTAATGAAAAACTGTTTTTT	CASSVLALTFATNEKLFF	18	-	once	TRBV6-1	TRBJ1-4
TGTGCCAGCCGCAGGGACTTTTTCTCCGAGCAGTACTTC	CASRRDFFSEQYF	13	-	-	TRBV27	TRBJ2-7
TGTGCCAGCAGTTTAAGGGGGGGCTACGAGCAGTACTTC	CASSLRGGYEQYF	13	-	few	TRBV28	TRBJ2-7
TGTGCCAGCAGTTCATTCGTAGTGTACAACAATGAGCAGTTCTTC	CASSSFVVYNNEQFF	15	-	-	TRBV27	TRBJ2-1
TGTGCCAGCTCACCGGAACCGGGGGGGCACAATGAGCAGTTCTTC	CASSPEPGGHNEQFF	15	TRBD2	-	TRBV18	TRBJ2-1